A selection of T cell receptor beta chains follows, all from one sample in a study of early stage breast cancer tumors. Generated by immunoSEQ multiplex PCR, the TCRdb table keeps only in-frame clones and is missing some. In the table there are almost 55,000 clones, under 95% of which are singletons. Sample: blood. The receptor set was obtained from a person aged 65-85 years with breast cancer. Both conserved end residues are part of each CDR3. A D gene is named only where the DNA matches it firmly. Some rows have no size entry. The others give once, few or many, or a class for an expanded clone.

V	J	size	D	DNA	CDR3
TRBV7-7	TRBJ1-3	.	TRBD1	TGTGCCAGCAGTCCCGACAGGGGGCCTGGAAACACCATATATTTT	CASSPDRGPGNTIYF
TRBV7-6	TRBJ2-3	.	TRBD2	TGTGCCAGCAGCTTAGCTAGCGGGCCTAGGGATACGCAGTATTTT	CASSLASGPRDTQYF
TRBV6-1	TRBJ1-2	.	TRBD1	TGTGCCAGCACTTCAGGGGGTTCCGTCTATGGCTACACCTTC	CASTSGGSVYGYTF
TRBV5-1	TRBJ2-7	.	.	TGCGCCAGCAGTAGGCAACCCTACCGGGATGTTTCCTACGAGCAGTACTTC	CASSRQPYRDVSYEQYF
TRBV27	TRBJ2-7	.	.	TGTGCCAGCACCCCTGACAGGTGGGCCGAGCAGTACTTC	CASTPDRWAEQYF
TRBV7-2	TRBJ1-1	.	.	TGTGCCAGCAGCTTAGAAGGGAGCAGGGGAAGAGCTTTCTTT	CASSLEGSRGRAFF
TRBV27	TRBJ1-1	.	.	TGTGCCAGCAGTTTATTTAGGGAGACTGAAGCTTTCTTT	CASSLFRETEAFF
TRBV30	TRBJ2-3	.	.	TGTGCCTGGAGCTTGACGGGAGAAAGAACAGATACGCAGTATTTT	CAWSLTGERTDTQYF
TRBV30	TRBJ1-1	once	TRBD1	TGTGCCTGGAGTATGGCAGGGGGCACTGAAGCTTTCTTT	CAWSMAGGTEAFF
TRBV6-1	TRBJ1-2	.	.	TGTGCCAGCAGTGGGACAGTTTCTGGCTACACCTTC	CASSGTVSGYTF
TRBV6-1	TRBJ2-5	.	.	TGTGCCAGCAGAACAGGGCCGTCAGAGACCCAGTACTTC	CASRTGPSETQYF
TRBV30	TRBJ1-2	few	.	TGTGCCTGGAGTGCTTTCCAGAGAGGCTATGGCTACACCTTC	CAWSAFQRGYGYTF
TRBV6-5	TRBJ2-3	.	TRBD2	TGTGCCAGCAGGCCAGCGGGGGCGGGAGATACGCAGTATTTT	CASRPAGAGDTQYF
TRBV27	TRBJ1-1	.	.	TGTGCCAGCAGTTTTAAGGAGACCACTGAAGCTTTCTTT	CASSFKETTEAFF
TRBV28	TRBJ2-7	once	TRBD2	TGTGCCAGCAGACCCTTAGCGGGAGGGGCCTTCCGGTACTTC	CASRPLAGGAFRYF
TRBV5-1	TRBJ2-3	.	TRBD2	TGCGCCAGCTCGGAGGCTAGCGGGGTGGATACGCAGTATTTT	CASSEASGVDTQYF
TRBV19	TRBJ1-4	.	.	TGTGCCAGTAGTTCCCCCCGGCAGGGAAATGAAAAACTGTTTTTT	CASSSPRQGNEKLFF
TRBV5-4	TRBJ2-7	.	.	TGTGCCAGTGCCCAGGGACTTCATTTATACGAGCAGTACTTC	CASAQGLHLYEQYF
TRBV5-1	TRBJ1-6	.	.	TGCGCCAGCAGCTTAGGGGGGGACCAGAATTCACCCCTCCACTTT	CASSLGGDQNSPLHF
TRBV7-9	TRBJ2-4	.	TRBD2	TGTGCCAGCAGCCCGCGGGGGGCCGGAAACATTCAGTACTTC	CASSPRGAGNIQYF
TRBV19	TRBJ1-5	.	.	TGTGCCAGTAGTTACGGGTTAAATCAGCCCCAGCATTTT	CASSYGLNQPQHF
TRBV2	TRBJ2-5	.	.	TGTGCCAGCAGGGCGGAGGGCGAGACCCAGTACTTC	CASRAEGETQYF
TRBV5-1	TRBJ2-1	.	.	TGCGCCAGCAGTTTGAGGGGGGGCCTCGATGAGCAGTTCTTC	CASSLRGGLDEQFF
TRBV30	TRBJ2-5	.	.	TGTGCCTGGAGTTCGTTAGAGACCCAGTACTTC	CAWSSLETQYF
TRBV6-5	TRBJ2-7	.	.	TGTGCCAGCAGTTCACAGGCCCACGAGCAGTACTTC	CASSSQAHEQYF
TRBV6-1	TRBJ1-1	.	.	TGTGCCAGCAGTGAAATGGGGAGGGTGGGAGCTTTCTTT	CASSEMGRVGAFF
TRBV5-8	TRBJ1-2	.	.	TGTGCCAGCAGCTTGGGGACAGAGAACTATGGCTACACCTTC	CASSLGTENYGYTF
TRBV18	TRBJ2-6	.	TRBD2	TGTGCCAGCTCACCACTCGGTGTAGCGGGGGGCTCTGGGGCCAACGTCCTGACTTTC	CASSPLGVAGGSGANVLTF
TRBV15	TRBJ1-1	.	.	TGTGCCTGCAGCCGGGGGTTGAACACTGAAGCTTTCTTT	CACSRGLNTEAFF
TRBV19	TRBJ2-7	.	.	TGTGCCAGTAGTATAGTAGGGGGGGGCCCTCGCGAGCAGTACTTC	CASSIVGGGPREQYF
TRBV5-1	TRBJ2-7	few	.	TGCGCCAGCAGCTTCGCGGGACCGGACGAGCAGTACTTC	CASSFAGPDEQYF
TRBV6-6	TRBJ1-5	few	.	TGTGCCAGCAGCCAAAGAACCGGACAGAACAATCAGCCCCAGCATTTT	CASSQRTGQNNQPQHF
TRBV28	TRBJ1-6	.	TRBD1	TGTGCCAGCACCAAAACAGGGGGCTTCTCACCCCTCCACTTT	CASTKTGGFSPLHF
TRBV19	TRBJ2-2	once	.	TGTGCCAGTAGTACCTACAGGGCTTCAAACACCGGGGAGCTGTTTTTT	CASSTYRASNTGELFF
TRBV7-2	TRBJ1-2	few	TRBD1	TGTGCCAGCAGCCAGCCGGGACAGGGGGGCTATGGCTACACCTTC	CASSQPGQGGYGYTF
TRBV9	TRBJ2-5	.	.	TGTGCCAGCAGCGCAACAGGGAGCACAGGGGAGACCCAGTACTTC	CASSATGSTGETQYF
TRBV7-9	TRBJ2-7	.	.	TGTGCCAGCAGCTCTTCCCCGACAGATAGCTCCTACGAGCAGTACTTC	CASSSSPTDSSYEQYF
TRBV28	TRBJ2-5	.	.	TGTGCCAGCAGTTTTCTCCCCCGACTGAACCAAGAGACCCAGTACTTC	CASSFLPRLNQETQYF
TRBV4-1	TRBJ2-7	.	.	TGCGCCAGCAGCCAAGTACAGGGCTACGAGCAGTACTTC	CASSQVQGYEQYF
TRBV9	TRBJ2-1	few	TRBD2	TGTGCCAGCAGCGTAGGTCTAGCGGGAGCAAGCGGGACCGGGCAGTTCTTC	CASSVGLAGASGTGQFF
TRBV6-4	TRBJ2-1	.	TRBD2	TGTGCCAGCAGCATTCTAGCGGGAGTTGGGAACAATGAGCAGTTCTTC	CASSILAGVGNNEQFF
TRBV30	TRBJ1-3	.	TRBD1	TGTGCCTGGAGTGTACCCGGGACAGTGGGAAACACCATATATTTT	CAWSVPGTVGNTIYF
TRBV4-3	TRBJ2-3	.	TRBD2	TGCGCCAGCAGCCAACGCGCACTAGCGGGGACAGATACGCAGTATTTT	CASSQRALAGTDTQYF
TRBV5-1	TRBJ1-1	.	TRBD1	TGCGCCAGCAGCTTGGATTCAGGCCCGGGACAGGGGGCTGAAGCTTTCTTT	CASSLDSGPGQGAEAFF
TRBV7-9	TRBJ1-4	.	.	TGTGCCAGCAGCTCCGACAGTGCAACTAATGAAAAACTGTTTTTT	CASSSDSATNEKLFF
TRBV19	TRBJ2-7	.	TRBD1	TGTGCCAGTAGTATATCGGAACAGGGGGCCCAGTACTTC	CASSISEQGAQYF
TRBV7-2	TRBJ1-2	.	.	TGTGCCAGCAGCTTCGGGCAGGGCCATGGCTACACCTTC	CASSFGQGHGYTF
TRBV19	TRBJ1-2	.	.	TGTGCCAGCCGACGACAGGATTCGGATGGCTACACCTTC	CASRRQDSDGYTF
TRBV7-2	TRBJ2-2	.	TRBD1	TGTGCCAGCAGCTTTCGACAGGGGAGTACCGGGGAGCTGTTTTTT	CASSFRQGSTGELFF